Shown below are 13 T cell receptor beta chains from a single sample sequenced in a study of blood T cell repertoires in COVID-19. Clones were read by immunoSEQ multiplex PCR, and TCRdb kept only the in-frame ones, dropping some. The sample lists 300,000 to 400,000 clones, around 91% seen once, with around 3.5% in the top ten. Material: peripheral blood. The receptors were gathered from a woman younger than 35 who had recovered from COVID-19.

The count of this clone is one. This rearrangement joins TRBV5-6 to TRBJ2-5, with D perhaps matching TRBD2 (6 bases). The V gene's germline CDR1 is SGHDT and CDR2 YYEEEE. V lost 0 bases to trimming and J lost 4 bases, with 13 bases between them. This CDR3 region has 15 residues. CDR3 loop: CASSLGPGEVETQYF. CDR3 nucleotide sequence: TGTGCCAGCAGCTTGGGACCGGGGGAGGTAGAGACCCAGTACTTC.

The J gene is TRBJ1-1, the V gene TRBV10-1, with a possible D match to TRBD1 (6 bases). This CDR3 has 19 amino acids. V was clipped by 0 bases and J by 0 bases, with 20 bases between them. Germline lookup yields CDR1 WNHNN and CDR2 SYGVQD (reference sequence). CDR3 DNA: TGCGCCAGCAGTGAGTCGAGGGACACCCGGTCAGGGTTGAACACTGAAGCTTTCTTT. This translates into CASSESRDTRSGLNTEAFF.

The J gene is TRBJ1-2, the V gene TRBV9, with 7 bases fitting TRBD1. The CDR3 has 14 residues. CDR1 and CDR2 (germline): SGDLS, YYNGEE. The V segment lost 3 bases and the J segment 4 bases; nucleotides outside the gene matches: 6. CDR3 bases: TGTGCCAGCAGCGCCAGGGACAGTGGCTATGGCTACACCTTC. Protein sequence: CASSARDSGYGYTF. The full variable domain, its missing parts supplied by reference TRBV9 and TRBJ1-2, is DSGVTQTPKHLITATGQRVTLRCSPRSGDLSVYWYQQSLDQGLQFLIQYYNGEERAKGNILERFSAQQFPDLHSELNLSSLELGDSALYFCASSARDSGYGYTFGSGTRLTVV.

This clone was seen once. The genes are TRBV19 and TRBJ1-6; the match to TRBD1 covers 10 bases. The CDR3 is 16 amino acids. V lost 4 bases and J lost 2; bases outside the gene matches: 2. CDR1 and CDR2 (germline): LNHDA, SQIVND (reference sequence). As DNA, the CDR3 is TGTGCCAGTAGTAGGGGACAGGGGACCTATAATTCACCCCTCCACTTT. Its protein is CASSRGQGTYNSPLHF. Based on the CDR3 plus reference TRBV19 and TRBJ1-6, the full variable domain is DGGITQSPKYLFRKEGQNVTLSCEQNLNHDAMYWYRQDPGQGLRLIYYSQIVNDFQKGDIAEGYSVSREKKESFPLTVTSAQKNPTAFYLCASSRGQGTYNSPLHFGNGTRLTVT.

This clone was detected only once. The V and J genes are TRBV4-2 and TRBJ1-2; the match to TRBD1 covers 8 bases. Germline CDR1 LGHNA, CDR2 YNFKEQ. This CDR3 is 16 amino acids long. V gave up 1 base and J gave up 3 bases; unmatched junction bases: 7. The CDR3 DNA reads TGTGCCAGCAGCCAAGCCGACGGACAGGGTGACTATGGCTACACCTTC. It is translated as CASSQADGQGDYGYTF.

The chain employs TRBV3-1 (or the pseudogene TRBV3-2) and TRBJ2-3; 8 positions agree with TRBD2. This CDR3 is built from 17 residues. The V segment lost 0 bases and the J segment 5 bases; nucleotides outside the gene matches: 10. Germline-derived CDR1 and CDR2 are LGHDT and YNNKEL (reference sequence). This CDR3 reads CASSQDIGGRYIDTQYF. The CDR3 DNA reads as TGTGCCAGCAGCCAAGATATCGGCGGGAGGTATATAGATACGCAGTATTTT.

In nucleotides, the CDR3 is TGCGCCAGCAGCCAAGGGTTTCCCTTAGGACAGGGGGGACGGGATACGCAGTATTTT. Translation: CASSQGFPLGQGGRDTQYF. The chain couples TRBV4-3 to TRBJ2-3; 10 bases line up with TRBD1. The CDR3 is 19 residues long. The germline gives CDR1 LGHNA, CDR2 YSLEER. The junction had 16 bases not matched to a gene; V was cut back by 1 base and J by 6 bases.

The CDR3 loop reads CASTAQVNTGELFF. The DNA of the CDR3 is TGTGCCAGTACCGCTCAGGTTAACACCGGGGAGCTGTTTTTT. This chain joins TRBV11-2 and TRBJ2-2; D is uncertain. V was clipped by 9 bases and J by 2 bases, with 13 bases between them. The CDR3 extends over 14 amino acids. CDR1 is SGHAT and CDR2 is FQNNGV in the germline V gene.

The chain combines TRBV11-3 with TRBJ2-3; the D is unclear. This CDR3 contains 13 residues. Trimming shortened V by 4 bases and J by 6 bases, and 11 bases separated the two germline ends. Germline V gene lookup returns CDR1 SGHNT and CDR2 YENEEA. In DNA form, the CDR3 reads TGTGCCAGCAGCTCGAGGCCAACGGATACGCAGTATTTT. Protein: CASSSRPTDTQYF.

The chain uses TRBV19 and TRBJ2-2, with D maybe TRBD1 (6 bases). CDR3 size: 13 residues. V dropped 11 bases and J dropped 4 bases, with 14 bases sitting between them. Germline assignment: CDR1 LNHDA and CDR2 SQIVND (reference sequence). The CDR3, as DNA: TGTGCCTCCAGGGGCATCGGCACCGGGGAGCTGTTTTTT. As protein: CASRGIGTGELFF. Full variable domain (outside the CDR3, taken from reference TRBV19 and TRBJ2-2): DGGITQSPKYLFRKEGQNVTLSCEQNLNHDAMYWYRQDPGQGLRLIYYSQIVNDFQKGDIAEGYSVSREKKESFPLTVTSAQKNPTAFYLCASRGIGTGELFFGEGSRLTVL.

The chain is built from TRBV9 and TRBJ2-5; D gene uncertain. This CDR3 has 13 residues. Trimming took 3 bases from V and 3 from J, leaving 9 bases between them. Germline CDR1 and CDR2: SGDLS and YYNGEE. The CDR3 here is CASSADWEETQYF. CDR3 bases: TGTGCCAGCAGCGCCGACTGGGAAGAGACCCAGTACTTC.

V gene TRBV2 combines with J gene TRBJ1-1; 10 nucleotides agree with TRBD1. The CDR3 spans 13 residues. Per the germline V gene, CDR1 is SNHLY and CDR2 is FYNNEI. V lost 9 bases and J lost 6; bases outside the gene matches: 7. The CDR3: CASNVDRGAEAFF. In nucleotides, the CDR3 is TGTGCCAGTAACGTGGACAGGGGGGCTGAAGCTTTCTTT.

The genes are TRBV21-1 and TRBJ1-5; TRBD1 is taken as the D call from the table, unchecked against the DNA. TRBV21-1 is listed as a pseudogene. There are 15 residues in the CDR3. The CDR3 loop is CASSTFRGANQPQHF. DNA for the CDR3: TGTGCCAGCAGCACCTTCAGGGGAGCTAATCAGCCCCAGCATTTT.